One sample yielded the 10 T cell receptor beta chains listed below, sequenced in a study of blood T cells in healthy people across ages. Then a second PCR, running about 6 to 11 cycles, was carried out with a sample-barcoded 5' primer and a J-beta primer mix. TCRdb reprocessed the 5' RACE reads via MiXCR and lists one record per CDR3 protein. There are about 1 million distinct CDR3 sequences in the sample; 25% occur only once, and 0.65% to 0.75% lies in the top ten. These same data were also listed under a study on T cells of mothers and their children.

The sequenced sample was blood. The receptors derive from a girl aged 2 to 10 in good health.

This clonotype was detected a few times. This rearrangement joins TRBV4-2 to TRBJ2-5, with D perhaps matching TRBD2 (6 bases). The J call may be faulty, since TRBJ2-1 better matches the DNA end. This CDR3 is 13 amino acids long. The germline CDR1 and CDR2 sequences are LGHNA and YNFKEQ. Here the CDR3 reads CASSQGLVYEQFF. In nucleotides, the CDR3 is TGTGCCAGCAGCCAAGGACTAGTCTATGAGCAGTTCTTC.

CDR3 sequence (DNA): TGTGCCTGCCAGGGGGAAGCCAATGAAAAACTGTTTTTT. Encoded protein: CACQGEANEKLFF. The chain links TRBV6-1 to TRBJ1-4; 7 nucleotides align to TRBD1. The germline gives CDR1 MNHNS, CDR2 SASEGT. This CDR3 is built from 13 residues. The V and J ends lost 11 bases and 5 bases, in that order; junction bases with no gene match: 8.

This rearrangement joins TRBV4-1 to TRBJ2-7, with 9 bases that match TRBD2. The trim removed 1 base at V and 6 bases at J, leaving 7 bases unmatched. Germline V CDR1 and CDR2: MGHRA, YSYEKL. CDR3 size: 15 residues. The CDR3 region is CASSQGSGSGSEQYF. The CDR3 DNA follows: TGCGCCAGCAGCCAAGGTAGCGGGAGCGGTTCCGAGCAGTACTTC.

The J gene is TRBJ2-4, the V gene TRBV24-1, with D perhaps TRBD2 (5 bases). This CDR3 spans 15 amino acids. V was shortened by 3 bases and J by 2 bases, with 10 bases between the two germline ends. Germline CDR1 reads KGHDR; CDR2 reads SFDVKD. The CDR3 reads CATSDSGETKNIQYF. The CDR3 DNA is TGTGCCACCAGTGATAGTGGGGAGACCAAAAACATTCAGTACTTC.

This clonotype was detected a few times. This chain links TRBV11-2 with TRBJ1-2; 8 bases align to TRBD1. CDR1 and CDR2 (germline): SGHAT, FQNNGV. V dropped 1 base and J dropped 9; count of bases not matched to a gene: 16. The CDR3 covers 17 residues. DNA of the CDR3: TGTGCCAGCAGCTTAGTCCTATCGTTCAGGGGGCCGGTTCGCTACACCTTC. Translating gives CASSLVLSFRGPVRYTF.

The rearrangement joins TRBV20-1 to TRBJ2-5; 7 bases align to TRBD2. CDR1 and CDR2 from the germline V gene are DFQATT and SNEGSKA (reference sequence). The CDR3 extends over 14 amino acids. With 0 bases clipped from V and 4 bases from J, the junction kept 5 bases outside the gene matches. The CDR3 spells CSARDLTGGETQYF. CDR3 bases: TGCAGTGCTAGAGATTTAACGGGGGGAGAGACCCAGTACTTC.

The chain has TRBV7-2 and TRBJ1-2, with D hard to call. V shed 4 bases and J shed 4 bases, with 16 bases lying between them. CDR1 and CDR2 from the germline V gene are SGHTA and FQGNSA. The length of the CDR3 is 15 residues. CDR3 sequence: CASSSSEVRVYGYTF. The CDR3 bases are TGTGCCAGCAGCTCATCCGAGGTTCGGGTCTATGGCTACACCTTC.

This chain links TRBV12-3 or TRBV12-4 with TRBJ2-3; D gene unclear. The CDR3 length is 16 residues. The V and J ends lost 5 bases and 4 bases respectively, with 19 bases between them. CDR3 sequence: CASSPTGTGRADTQYF. For the CDR3, the DNA is TGTGCCAGCAGTCCCACCGGAACTGGGCGTGCAGATACGCAGTATTTT.

DNA of the CDR3: TGTGCCAGCAGCACCCGCTTAGGCGGGGTGAGCACAGATACGCAGTATTTT. Amino acids: CASSTRLGGVSTDTQYF. This sequence joins TRBV7-2 and TRBJ2-3, with a tentative D call TRBD2 (6 bases). The CDR3 has 17 residues. Germline CDR1 is SGHTA and CDR2 is FQGNSA. Between the trimmed V and J ends, which lost 5 bases and 0 bases, there was a span of 18 bases. The full variable domain, its missing parts supplied by reference TRBV7-2 and TRBJ2-3, is GAGVSQSPSNKVTEKGKDVELRCDPISGHTALYWYRQSLGQGLEFLIYFQGNSAPDKSGLPSDRFSAERTGGSVSTLTIQRTQQEDSAVYLCASSTRLGGVSTDTQYFGPGTRLTVL.

As for this clonotype: The junction differs from germline at one of its ends, possibly a read error. In DNA, the CDR3 is TGCGCCAGCAGCTCGTGGGGGACAGCGGAGGAAAAACCGTTTTTT. Translated, it gives CASSSWGTAEEKPFF. This sequence joins TRBV5-1 and TRBJ1-4; 7 bases agree with TRBD1. The CDR3 extends over 15 amino acids. CDR1 is SGHRS, CDR2 YFSETQ, per germline. The full variable domain, completed using reference TRBV5-1 and TRBJ1-4, is KAGVTQTPRYLIKTRGQQVTLSCSPISGHRSVSWYQQTPGQGLQFLFEYFSETQRNKGNFPGRFSGRQFSNSRSEMNVSTLELGDSALYLCASSSWGTAEEKPFFGSGTQLSVL.